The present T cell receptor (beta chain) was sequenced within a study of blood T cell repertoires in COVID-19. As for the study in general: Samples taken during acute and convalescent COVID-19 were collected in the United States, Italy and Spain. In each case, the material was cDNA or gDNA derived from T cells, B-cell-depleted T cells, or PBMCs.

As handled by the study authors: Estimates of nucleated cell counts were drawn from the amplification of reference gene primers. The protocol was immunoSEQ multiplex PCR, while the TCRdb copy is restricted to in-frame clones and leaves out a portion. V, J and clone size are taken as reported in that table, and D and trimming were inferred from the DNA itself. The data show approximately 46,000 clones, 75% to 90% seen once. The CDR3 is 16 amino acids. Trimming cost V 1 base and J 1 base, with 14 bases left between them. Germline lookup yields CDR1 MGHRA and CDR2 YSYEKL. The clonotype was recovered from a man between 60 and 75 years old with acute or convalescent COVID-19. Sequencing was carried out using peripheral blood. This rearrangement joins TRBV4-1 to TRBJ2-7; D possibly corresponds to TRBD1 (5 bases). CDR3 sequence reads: CASSQVFGRESYEQYF. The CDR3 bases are TGCGCCAGCAGCCAAGTTTTCGGCAGGGAATCCTACGAGCAGTACTTC.